Following are 10 T cell receptor beta chains from one sample sequenced in a study of graft-versus-host responses after intestinal transplantation. Profiled with immunoSEQ multiplex PCR; TCRdb holds only in-frame clones, not every one. The top ten clones hold roughly 2.2% of a sample with about 8,200 clones, 85% to 95% of them seen once. This material consisted of PBMCs, taken 11 days after intestinal transplantation. These receptors originate from a human patient who received an intestinal transplant, so some T cells may come from the graft donor.

The chain combines TRBV5-5 with TRBJ1-1; D not resolved. CDR1 and CDR2 (germline): SGHKS, YYEKEE (reference sequence). This CDR3 region has 13 residues. Trimming left V 2 bases short and J 0 bases short, with 5 bases between. The CDR3 spells CASSFAVNTEAFF. The DNA for the CDR3 is TGTGCCAGCAGCTTCGCGGTGAACACTGAAGCTTTCTTT.

J is TRBJ2-3 and V is TRBV10-3, with TRBD2 as a possible D gene (6 bases). The V gene lost 7 bases and the J gene lost 1 base, with 9 bases spanning the gap. The CDR3 contains 13 residues. Per germline, CDR1 ENHRY and CDR2 SYGVKD. The CDR3: CAIKGTGTDTQYF. As DNA, the CDR3 is TGTGCCATCAAGGGGACTGGCACAGATACGCAGTATTTT.

The gene calls are TRBV19 and TRBJ1-1; maybe TRBD1 (6 bases). Trimming stripped 4 bases from V and 8 bases from J, with 14 bases between. Germline-derived CDR1 and CDR2 are LNHDA and SQIVND (reference sequence). The CDR3 covers 13 residues. The CDR3 DNA sequence: TGTGCCAGTAGTAAATCGGAAACAGGGGAAGCTTTCTTT. It translates to CASSKSETGEAFF.

This clone was counted once. The CDR3 sequence is CASSEPTGAVNYNEQFF. The DNA of the CDR3 is TGTGCCAGCAGTGAACCGACAGGAGCGGTTAATTACAATGAGCAGTTCTTC. This chain connects TRBV27 to TRBJ2-1, with a tentative D call TRBD1 (6 bases). Trimming removed 5 bases from V and 4 bases from J, with 21 bases in between. The germline CDR1 and CDR2 sequences are MNHEY and SMNVEV (reference sequence). This CDR3 has 17 amino acids.

This clone was seen only a few times. This rearrangement joins TRBV4-1 to TRBJ1-6; unclear D gene. The germline V gene has CDR1 MGHRA and CDR2 YSYEKL. The V and J ends lost 6 bases and 9 bases respectively, with 21 bases between them. There are 16 residues in the CDR3. CDR3 nucleotides: TGCGCCAGCAGTCCAACATTTACGGGGAAGGGTTCACCCCTCCACTTT. This gives the protein CASSPTFTGKGSPLHF.

The rearrangement uses TRBV19 and TRBJ2-5; the D gene is possibly TRBD2 (7 bases). Germline V gene lookup returns CDR1 LNHDA and CDR2 SQIVND (reference sequence). The CDR3 covers 15 residues. With 1 base removed from V and 4 bases from J, the gap between germline ends came to 13 bases. This CDR3 is CASSIGGGNGETQYF. The CDR3 DNA sequence: TGTGCCAGTAGTATAGGGGGGGGCAACGGAGAGACCCAGTACTTC.

V and J are TRBV5-1 and TRBJ2-7; 15 nucleotides match TRBD2. V lost 3 bases and J lost 2; bases outside the gene matches: 9. This CDR3 is built from 18 residues. The germline gives CDR1 SGHRS, CDR2 YFSETQ. The CDR3 here is CASSWKPGLAGGPYEQYF. CDR3 nucleotides: TGCGCCAGCAGCTGGAAACCGGGACTAGCGGGAGGACCCTACGAGCAGTACTTC.

The chain has TRBV4-1 and TRBJ1-6; D remains ambiguous. Trimming removed 0 bases at V and 5 bases at J, with 14 bases between. CDR3 size: 17 residues. Germline V gene lookup returns CDR1 MGHRA and CDR2 YSYEKL. DNA of the CDR3: TGCGCCAGCAGCCAAGAGGTGTCGAGACATGATAATTCACCCCTCCACTTT. Its protein product is CASSQEVSRHDNSPLHF.

The chain combines TRBV7-2 with TRBJ2-7, with 7 nucleotides matching TRBD1. Germline V gives CDR1 SGHTA, CDR2 FQGNSA. With V trimmed by 2 bases and J by 3 bases, 1 base remained unmatched. The CDR3 totals 13 residues. CDR3 coding DNA: TGTGCCAGCAGCTTATACAGGGGCTACGAGCAGTACTTC. It is translated as CASSLYRGYEQYF.

The CDR3 sequence is CASSYGGGFYEQYF. Written as DNA, the CDR3 is TGTGCCAGCAGCTATGGGGGGGGGTTTTACGAGCAGTACTTC. The rearrangement uses TRBV5-4 and TRBJ2-7, with TRBD2 identical over 7 bases. The germline CDR1 and CDR2 sequences are SGHNT and YYREEE (reference sequence). After removal of 3 bases from V and 4 bases from J, the junction contained 7 bases not matched to a gene. The CDR3 runs 14 residues.